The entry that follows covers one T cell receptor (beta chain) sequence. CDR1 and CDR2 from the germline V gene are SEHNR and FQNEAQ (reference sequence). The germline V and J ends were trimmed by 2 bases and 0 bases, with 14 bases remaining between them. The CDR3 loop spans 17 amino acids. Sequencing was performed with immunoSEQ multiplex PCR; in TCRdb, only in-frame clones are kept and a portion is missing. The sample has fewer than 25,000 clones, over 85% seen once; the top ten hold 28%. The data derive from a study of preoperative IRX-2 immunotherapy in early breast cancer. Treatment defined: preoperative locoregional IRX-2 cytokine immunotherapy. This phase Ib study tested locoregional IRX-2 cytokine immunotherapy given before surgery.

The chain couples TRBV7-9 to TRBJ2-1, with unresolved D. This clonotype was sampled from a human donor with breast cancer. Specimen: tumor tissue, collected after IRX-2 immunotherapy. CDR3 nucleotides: TGTGCCAGCAGCTTAAGAACCGGAACGTTCTCCTACAATGAGCAGTTCTTC. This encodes CASSLRTGTFSYNEQFF.